Described below is a single TCR beta chain sequence and its context. Its cognate antigen is unknown. This specimen comes from a study of memory CD4+ T cells and cytomegalovirus serostatus. Background on the study: Of the healthy Belgian adults, fewer than 10 were CMV seropositive and about 24 seronegative. Study results and limitations: A US-trained random forest predicted CMV serostatus with median AUC around 0.91. The CMV-associated TCR signature appears largely within the CD4+ memory repertoire. Of 150 to 200 reported CMV TCRbeta sequences, around 62 were found in memory CD4+ repertoires.

V dropped 4 bases and J dropped 2 bases, with 10 bases sitting between them. This CDR3 is built from 14 residues. Germline CDR1 MDHEN, CDR2 SYDVKM. The sort gate was single viable CD3+CD4+CD8-CD45RO+ cells for memory CD4+ T cells. The data were produced by immunoSEQ multiplex PCR, yet TCRdb's version contains in-frame clones alone and is incomplete. The table lists about 92,000 clones, 80% of them singletons. The origin of this receptor is an adult in good health and CMV-seropositive. The rearrangement links TRBV28 to TRBJ2-3; no definite D call. The specimen sequenced was memory CD4+ T cells from blood. CDR3 sequence (DNA): TGTGCCAGCAGTTCCTCAACAGACACAGATACGCAGTATTTT. Its protein is CASSSSTDTDTQYF.